The 32 T cell receptor beta chains below come from one sample, sequenced in a study of T cell changes during pregnancy in multiple sclerosis. Method: immunoSEQ multiplex PCR; TCRdb's copy keeps in-frame clones and lacks some. The sample carries almost 50,000 clones, approximately 94% recorded once. Sequencing was performed on CD4+ T cells from peripheral blood mononuclear cells, taken in the third trimester of pregnancy. Every receptor here comes from a female donor with multiple sclerosis, enrolled in a pregnancy study.

The chain carries TRBV28 and TRBJ2-1; 10 bases match TRBD2. Germline V gene lookup returns CDR1 MDHEN and CDR2 SYDVKM. The V and J ends lost 1 base and 2 bases, in that order; junction bases with no gene match: 8. The CDR3 loop spans 18 amino acids. CDR3 DNA sequence: TGTGCCAGCAGTTTATTCCAGCTAGCGGGAGAGGCCTACAATGAGCAGTTCTTC. Translated: CASSLFQLAGEAYNEQFF.

The CDR3 nucleotides are TGTGCCACCGGGGGGACCGGCTACAATGAGCAGTTCTTC. It encodes CATGGTGYNEQFF. This chain links TRBV10-3 with TRBJ2-1; 7 bases are shared with TRBD2. The germline V gene has CDR1 ENHRY and CDR2 SYGVKD. V was clipped by 10 bases and J by 3 bases; unmatched bases: 6. The CDR3 is made up of 13 amino acids.

J is TRBJ1-2 and V is TRBV6-1; D possibly corresponds to TRBD1 (5 bases). Germline lookup yields CDR1 MNHNS and CDR2 SASEGT. V lost 2 bases and J lost 8, with 12 bases in between. The CDR3 length is 13 residues. Written as DNA, the CDR3 is TGTGCCAGCAGTGAACGTCAGGGTCAGGGCTACACCTTC. This codes for CASSERQGQGYTF.

The chain has TRBV7-9 and TRBJ2-3; the match to TRBD2 covers 11 bases. The junction had 15 bases not matched to a gene; V was cut back by 5 bases and J by 2 bases. Germline CDR1 SEHNR, CDR2 FQNEAQ (reference sequence). The CDR3 length is 19 residues. The CDR3 nucleotides read TGTGCCAGCAGCCCTGGACTAGCGGGCCTCCTTCCTTTCACAGATACGCAGTATTTT. It codes for CASSPGLAGLLPFTDTQYF. Full variable domain (remainder filled in from reference TRBV7-9 and TRBJ2-3): DTGVSQNPRHKITKRGQNVTFRCDPISEHNRLYWYRQTLGQGPEFLTYFQNEAQLEKSRLLSDRFSAERPKGSFSTLEIQRTEQGDSAMYLCASSPGLAGLLPFTDTQYFGPGTRLTVL.

This clone has only a few counts. The chain is built from TRBV13 and TRBJ1-1, with unresolved D. Germline V lookup: CDR1 PRHDT, CDR2 FYEKMQ (reference sequence). The CDR3 loop spans 13 amino acids. Trimming removed 3 bases from V and 4 bases from J, with 9 bases in between. The CDR3 protein is CASSFQVGTEAFF. CDR3 bases: TGTGCCAGCAGCTTCCAGGTGGGCACTGAAGCTTTCTTT.

The count of this clone is one. This chain links TRBV28 with TRBJ2-4; 9 nucleotides match TRBD2. V lost 2 bases to trimming and J lost 4 bases; unmatched junction nucleotides: 3. This CDR3 is built from 15 residues. The V gene's germline CDR1 is MDHEN and CDR2 SYDVKM. CDR3 residues: CASSLGGGVKNIQYF. CDR3 in DNA: TGTGCCAGCAGTTTAGGCGGGGGGGTTAAAAACATTCAGTACTTC.

The V call is TRBV11-1, the J call TRBJ2-7; TRBD1 matches at 11 bases. Germline CDR1 reads SGHAT; CDR2 reads FQDESV (reference sequence). The ends lost 5 bases at V and 6 bases at J; junction bases unmatched: 18. The CDR3 is made up of 18 amino acids. The CDR3 nucleotides are TGTGCCAGCAGCCTGGACGGACAGGGGGCGCCTATTGTGAGCGAGCAGTACTTC. Translated, it gives CASSLDGQGAPIVSEQYF.

This chain joins TRBV30 and TRBJ1-1, with D possibly TRBD1 on 6 matching bases. CDR1 is GTSNPN, CDR2 SVGIG, per germline (reference sequence). The CDR3 is made up of 16 amino acids. Trimming left V 4 bases short and J 3 bases short, with 21 bases between. CDR3 region: CAWTGDAGAEYTEAFF. In DNA form, the CDR3 reads TGTGCCTGGACGGGGGACGCGGGGGCTGAGTACACTGAAGCTTTCTTT. The complete variable domain, with remaining parts taken from reference TRBV30 and TRBJ1-1, reads SQTIHQWPATLVQPVGSPLSLECTVEGTSNPNLYWYRQAAGRGLQLLFYSVGIGQISSEVPQNLSASRPQDRQFILSSKKLLLSDSGFYLCAWTGDAGAEYTEAFFGQGTRLTVV.

The chain joins TRBV7-9 to TRBJ1-1, with TRBD1 matching 8 bases. V trimming: 3 bases; J trimming: 7 bases; junction bases outside the gene matches: 4. Per the germline V gene, CDR1 is SEHNR and CDR2 is FQNEAQ (reference sequence). This CDR3 is 13 amino acids long. CDR3 in amino acids: CASSFSGGDEAFF. DNA of the CDR3: TGTGCCAGCAGCTTTTCAGGGGGCGATGAAGCTTTCTTT.

The chain carries TRBV6-5 and TRBJ1-2, with D uncertain. V shed 0 bases and J shed 4 bases, with 15 bases lying between them. This CDR3 has 16 residues. CDR1 and CDR2 from the germline V gene are MNHEY and SVGAGI. The CDR3 loop is CASSYSSGSGSYGYTF. CDR3 nucleotide sequence: TGTGCCAGCAGTTACTCCTCGGGCAGCGGGAGCTATGGCTACACCTTC.

This clone occurred a few times. The chain employs TRBV5-1 and TRBJ2-5; D is perhaps TRBD2 (7 bases). Germline CDR1 SGHRS, CDR2 YFSETQ. CDR3 length equals 15 residues. Trimming stripped 2 bases from V and 5 bases from J, with 16 bases between. In nucleotides, the CDR3 is TGCGCCAGCAGCTTAAGAGGGGGGGCCGGGGAGACCCAGTACTTC. Amino acid sequence: CASSLRGGAGETQYF.

The chain joins TRBV14 to TRBJ2-1; D possibly corresponds to TRBD1 (6 bases). The CDR3 extends over 14 amino acids. Germline V gives CDR1 SGHDN, CDR2 FVKESK. The germline V and J ends were trimmed by 5 bases and 0 bases, with 8 bases remaining between them. The CDR3 sequence: CASSTGYSYNEQFF. In DNA form, the CDR3 reads TGTGCCAGCAGCACAGGGTACTCCTACAATGAGCAGTTCTTC. The full variable domain, rest sourced from reference TRBV14 and TRBJ2-1, is EAGVTQFPSHSVIEKGQTVTLRCDPISGHDNLYWYRRVMGKEIKFLLHFVKESKQDESGMPNNRFLAERTGGTYSTLKVQPAELEDSGVYFCASSTGYSYNEQFFGPGTRLTVL.

The V and J genes are TRBV18 and TRBJ2-7, with TRBD2 matching 7 bases. CDR3 size: 15 residues. CDR1 is KGHSH and CDR2 is LQKENI in the germline V gene. After removal of 2 bases from V and 6 bases from J, the junction contained 10 bases not matched to a gene. The CDR3 is CASSPGSGKLGEQYF. Here the CDR3 DNA reads TGTGCCAGCTCACCAGGAAGCGGGAAACTCGGCGAGCAGTACTTC.

The chain is built from TRBV19 and TRBJ1-6; TRBD1 might be the D (5 bases). The CDR3 is 13 amino acids. Trimming cost V 6 bases and J 8 bases, with 11 bases left between them. Germline lookup yields CDR1 LNHDA and CDR2 SQIVND (reference sequence). CDR3 nucleotides: TGTGCCAGTAGCCGGGGGGGGTATTCACCCCTCCACTTT. Amino acids: CASSRGGYSPLHF.

This chain connects TRBV18 to TRBJ1-1; D remains unclear. CDR1 is KGHSH, CDR2 LQKENI, per germline. The V gene lost 6 bases and the J gene lost 4 bases, with 9 bases spanning the gap. This CDR3 is built from 12 residues. CDR3 DNA sequence: TGTGCCAGCTCGCGGGTTGGCACTGAAGCTTTCTTT. Protein product: CASSRVGTEAFF.

The sample holds one count of this clone. The chain is built from TRBV5-6 and TRBJ2-5; perhaps TRBD2 as D (5 bases). There are 17 residues in the CDR3. The ends were cut back, 4 bases at V and 0 bases at J, with 19 bases in the middle. From germline, CDR1 is SGHDT and CDR2 YYEEEE. CDR3 region: CASSPVPSRRNQETQYF. Here the CDR3 DNA reads TGTGCCAGCAGCCCGGTTCCTAGCCGCCGAAACCAAGAGACCCAGTACTTC.

V is TRBV10-3 and J is TRBJ2-3, with 14 bases that match TRBD2. V lost 8 bases and J lost 5; bases outside the gene matches: 3. CDR1 is ENHRY and CDR2 is SYGVKD in the germline V gene. The CDR3 has 14 amino acids. CDR3 in amino acids: CAIRLAGGEDTQYF. CDR3 in DNA: TGTGCCATCCGACTAGCGGGAGGGGAAGATACGCAGTATTTT.

This clone has just one count. The gene calls are TRBV27 and TRBJ2-5; maybe TRBD2 (5 bases). CDR1 is MNHEY and CDR2 is SMNVEV in the germline V gene (reference sequence). V was clipped by 5 bases and J by 3 bases, with 22 bases between them. The CDR3 runs 17 residues. The CDR3 region is CASSPQAVQPGKETQYF. The DNA of the CDR3 is TGTGCCAGCAGTCCCCAGGCGGTGCAACCGGGAAAAGAGACCCAGTACTTC.

There are a few counts of this clone. The V call is TRBV5-6, the J call TRBJ1-1; D is unresolved. The germline gives CDR1 SGHDT, CDR2 YYEEEE. Trimming cost V 7 bases and J 0 bases, with 10 bases left between them. The CDR3 loop spans 13 amino acids. The CDR3: CASAKVMNTEAFF. CDR3 DNA: TGTGCCAGCGCGAAAGTTATGAACACTGAAGCTTTCTTT. Combining the CDR3 with reference TRBV5-6 and TRBJ1-1 gives the whole variable domain DAGVTQSPTHLIKTRGQQVTLRCSPKSGHDTVSWYQQALGQGPQFIFQYYEEEERQRGNFPDRFSGHQFPNYSSELNVNALLLGDSALYLCASAKVMNTEAFFGQGTRLTVV.

This clone was seen just once. The chain joins TRBV19 to TRBJ1-5, with D perhaps TRBD1 (6 bases). CDR1 is LNHDA, CDR2 SQIVND, per germline (reference sequence). The V end was cut by 3 bases, the J end by 4 bases, with 13 bases between. The CDR3 consists of 15 residues. CDR3 protein: CASSMGRGRNQPQHF. Written as DNA, the CDR3 is TGTGCCAGTAGTATGGGGAGGGGGAGGAATCAGCCCCAGCATTTT.

The sample holds one count of this clone. The chain links TRBV28 to TRBJ1-5, with 7 bases identical to TRBD1. The trim removed 4 bases at V and 6 bases at J, leaving 3 bases unmatched. The CDR3 consists of 13 residues. CDR1 and CDR2 from the germline V gene are MDHEN and SYDVKM. The CDR3 spells CASSSQGGQPQHF. The CDR3 DNA reads TGTGCCAGCAGTTCCCAGGGGGGTCAGCCCCAGCATTTT.

The rearrangement links TRBV10-3 to TRBJ1-1; TRBD1 matches 7 bases. Germline V gene sequence: CDR1 ENHRY, CDR2 SYGVKD. CDR3 length: 13 residues. The trim removed 5 bases at V and 1 base at J, leaving 1 base unmatched. The CDR3 sequence is CAISRTGNTEAFF. CDR3 nucleotides: TGTGCCATCAGTCGGACAGGGAACACTGAAGCTTTCTTT.

The V call is TRBV2, the J call TRBJ1-5, with D perhaps TRBD1 (6 bases). The CDR3 has 13 amino acids. Germline loops: CDR1 SNHLY, CDR2 FYNNEI. V lost 8 bases and J lost 4, with 12 bases in between. The CDR3 is CASRTDYNQPQHF. The DNA of the CDR3 is TGTGCCAGCCGGACAGACTATAATCAGCCCCAGCATTTT. The whole variable domain, remainder taken from reference TRBV2 and TRBJ1-5, is EPEVTQTPSHQVTQMGQEVILRCVPISNHLYFYWYRQILGQKVEFLVSFYNNEISEKSEIFDDQFSVERPDGSNFTLKIRSTKLEDSAMYFCASRTDYNQPQHFGDGTRLSIL.

The J gene is TRBJ2-3, the V gene TRBV21-1; TRBD2 is the table's D call and was not checked against the DNA. TRBV21-1 has pseudogene status. This CDR3 has 14 residues. This CDR3 reads CASRPRGGGDTQYF. CDR3 in DNA: TGTGCCAGCAGGCCGAGGGGAGGAGGTGATACGCAGTATTTT.

The chain couples TRBV5-4 to TRBJ1-1; D not resolved. The CDR3 runs to 12 residues. Trimming pared 4 bases from V and 2 bases from J, leaving 6 bases between. The germline V gene has CDR1 SGHNT and CDR2 YYREEE (reference sequence). The CDR3 DNA reads as TGTGCCAGCAGCATGGTAAACACTGAAGCTTTCTTT. It specifies CASSMVNTEAFF.

The chain is built from TRBV2 and TRBJ2-1; D remains unclear. Trimming removed 6 bases at V and 8 bases at J, with 20 bases between. From germline, CDR1 is SNHLY and CDR2 FYNNEI. The CDR3 covers 15 residues. The CDR3 region is CASSTPRVAKDEQFF. As DNA, the CDR3 is TGTGCCAGCAGCACCCCCCGAGTAGCTAAGGATGAGCAGTTCTTC. The full variable domain, in which reference TRBV2 and TRBJ2-1 provide the parts outside the CDR3, is EPEVTQTPSHQVTQMGQEVILRCVPISNHLYFYWYRQILGQKVEFLVSFYNNEISEKSEIFDDQFSVERPDGSNFTLKIRSTKLEDSAMYFCASSTPRVAKDEQFFGPGTRLTVL.

This clone was detected only once. CDR3 amino acids: CASSQDKSGGFPYEQYF. The CDR3 nucleotides read TGCGCCAGCAGCCAAGATAAAAGCGGGGGGTTCCCCTACGAGCAGTACTTC. This chain links TRBV4-1 with TRBJ2-7, with 9 bases lining up with TRBD2. Looked up from germline, CDR1 is MGHRA and CDR2 is YSYEKL. The V gene end was trimmed by 0 bases and the J gene end by 2 bases; junction bases not matched to a gene: 8. The CDR3 extends over 17 amino acids.

The rearrangement uses TRBV28 and TRBJ1-4, with 10 bases lining up with TRBD1. The CDR3 is 15 residues long. With V trimmed by 6 bases and J by 6 bases, 7 bases remained unmatched. Germline CDR1 is MDHEN and CDR2 is SYDVKM. For the CDR3, the DNA is TGTGCCAGCAGCACCCCCGGGACAGGGGATGAAAAACTGTTTTTT. Translated: CASSTPGTGDEKLFF.

The chain recombines TRBV7-2 with TRBJ2-7, with 11 positions matching TRBD2. CDR1 is SGHTA and CDR2 is FQGNSA in the germline V gene. CDR3 length equals 15 residues. The V gene end was trimmed by 3 bases and the J gene end by 0 bases; junction bases not matched to a gene: 1. This CDR3 reads CASSFTSGSSYEQYF. DNA for the CDR3: TGTGCCAGCAGCTTCACTAGCGGGAGCTCCTACGAGCAGTACTTC.

The chain combines TRBV4-1 with TRBJ2-5; unclear D gene. This CDR3 comprises 13 residues. The V gene lost 4 bases and the J gene lost 4 bases, with 10 bases spanning the gap. From germline, CDR1 is MGHRA and CDR2 YSYEKL. The DNA of the CDR3 is TGCGCCAGCAGCCCGGGTCGGAGAGAGACCCAGTACTTC. Its translation: CASSPGRRETQYF.

The chain joins TRBV5-1 to TRBJ2-1; D might be TRBD2 (5 bases). In germline, CDR1 is SGHRS, CDR2 YFSETQ. The CDR3 is 15 residues long. V dropped 4 bases and J dropped 0 bases, with 11 bases sitting between them. CDR3 bases: TGCGCCAGCAGCCCTCTGGGGAGCTCCTACAATGAGCAGTTCTTC. Translating it yields CASSPLGSSYNEQFF.

This chain connects TRBV11-3 to TRBJ1-1; tentative D call: TRBD1 (5 bases). The CDR3 contains 18 residues. Per the germline V gene, CDR1 is SGHNT and CDR2 is YENEEA. Trimming took 1 base from V and 0 from J, leaving 18 bases between them. The CDR3 sequence: CASSLGRWGVSMNTEAFF. As DNA, the CDR3 is TGTGCCAGCAGCTTAGGAAGGTGGGGGGTTAGCATGAACACTGAAGCTTTCTTT.